This TCR beta chain derives from a study of OX40 agonist ivuxolimab in advanced cancers. Across the whole study: Eligibility admitted prior anti-PD-1, anti-PD-L1 or anti-CTLA-4 therapy; 35% to 40% had some.

Study conclusions and caveats: Clonal expansion was seen in CD4+ and CD8+ blood T cells by week 6 at 0.1 to 3.0 mg/kg.

As regards this clone: Antigen unknown.

Sequencing was performed with immunoSEQ multiplex PCR; in TCRdb, only in-frame clones are kept and a portion is missing. This sample has approximately 63,000 clones, with 75% to 90% found just once. Source: CD4+ or CD8+ T cells sorted from blood, taken in a trial of the OX40 agonist ivuxolimab. The receptor was derived from an adult with an advanced solid tumor such as melanoma, head and neck, liver or kidney cancer.

The CDR3 DNA follows: TGTGCCAGCAGCTTAGGGGAGTTTAGGGAGCAGTACTTC. Encoded protein: CASSLGEFREQYF. The V call is TRBV7-8, the J call TRBJ2-7, with D possibly matching TRBD2 (5 bases). The germline gives CDR1 SGHVS, CDR2 FQNEAQ. The CDR3 spans 13 residues. Trimming removed 1 base from V and 7 bases from J, with 11 bases in between.